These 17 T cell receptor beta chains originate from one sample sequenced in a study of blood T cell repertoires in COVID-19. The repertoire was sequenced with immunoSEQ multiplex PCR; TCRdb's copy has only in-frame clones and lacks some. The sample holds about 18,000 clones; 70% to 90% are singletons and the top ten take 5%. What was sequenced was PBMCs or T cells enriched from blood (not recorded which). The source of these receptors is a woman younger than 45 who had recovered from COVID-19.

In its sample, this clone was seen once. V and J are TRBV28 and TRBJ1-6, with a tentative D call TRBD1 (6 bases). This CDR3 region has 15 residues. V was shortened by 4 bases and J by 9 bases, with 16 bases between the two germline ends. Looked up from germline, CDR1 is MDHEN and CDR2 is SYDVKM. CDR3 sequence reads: CASSSPEGGGSPLHF. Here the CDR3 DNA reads TGTGCCAGCAGTTCCCCCGAGGGAGGGGGTTCACCCCTCCACTTT.

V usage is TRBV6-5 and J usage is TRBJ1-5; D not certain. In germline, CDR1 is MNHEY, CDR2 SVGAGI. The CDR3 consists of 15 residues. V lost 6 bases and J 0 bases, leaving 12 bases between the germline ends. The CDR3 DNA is TGTGCCAGCAGATACAGCCCTTCTAGCAATCAGCCCCAGCATTTT. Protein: CASRYSPSSNQPQHF.

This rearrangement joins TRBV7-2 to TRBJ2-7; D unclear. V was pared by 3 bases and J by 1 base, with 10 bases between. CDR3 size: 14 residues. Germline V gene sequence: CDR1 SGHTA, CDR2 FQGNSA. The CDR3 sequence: CASSFVGGSYEQYF. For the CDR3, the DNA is TGTGCCAGCAGCTTTGTAGGCGGATCCTACGAGCAGTACTTC.

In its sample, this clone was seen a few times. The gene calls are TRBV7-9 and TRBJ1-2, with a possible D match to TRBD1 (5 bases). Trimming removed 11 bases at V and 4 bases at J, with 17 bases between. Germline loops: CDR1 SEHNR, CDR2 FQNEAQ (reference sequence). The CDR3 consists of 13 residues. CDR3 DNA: TGTGCCTCCTCTTATGGGGGGTTCTATGGCTACACCTTC. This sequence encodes CASSYGGFYGYTF.

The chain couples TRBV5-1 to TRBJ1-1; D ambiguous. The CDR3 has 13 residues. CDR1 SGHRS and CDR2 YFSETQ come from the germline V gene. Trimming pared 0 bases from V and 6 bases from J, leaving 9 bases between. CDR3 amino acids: CASSLVLAAEAFF. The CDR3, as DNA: TGCGCCAGCAGCTTGGTCCTGGCGGCTGAAGCTTTCTTT.

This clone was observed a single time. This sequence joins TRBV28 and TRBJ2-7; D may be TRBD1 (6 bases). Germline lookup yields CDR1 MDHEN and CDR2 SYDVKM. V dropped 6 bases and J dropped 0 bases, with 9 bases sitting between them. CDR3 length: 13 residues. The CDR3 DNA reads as TGTGCCAGCAGGGGACACTCCTCCTACGAGCAGTACTTC. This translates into CASRGHSSYEQYF. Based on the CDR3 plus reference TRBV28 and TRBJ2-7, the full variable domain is DVKVTQSSRYLVKRTGEKVFLECVQDMDHENMFWYRQDPGLGLRLIYFSYDVKMKEKGDIPEGYSVSREKKERFSLILESASTNQTSMYLCASRGHSSYEQYFGPGTRLTVT.

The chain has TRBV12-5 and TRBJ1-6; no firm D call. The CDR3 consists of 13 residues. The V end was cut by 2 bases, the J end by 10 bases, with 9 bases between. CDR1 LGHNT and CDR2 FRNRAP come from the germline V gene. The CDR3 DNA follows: TGTGCTAGTGGTTTGCCCAACCTATCACCCCTCCACTTT. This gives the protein CASGLPNLSPLHF. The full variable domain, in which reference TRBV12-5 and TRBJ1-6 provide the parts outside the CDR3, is DARVTQTPRHKVTEMGQEVTMRCQPILGHNTVFWYRQTMMQGLELLAYFRNRAPLDDSGMPKDRFSAEMPDATLATLKIQPSEPRDSAVYFCASGLPNLSPLHFGNGTRLTVT.

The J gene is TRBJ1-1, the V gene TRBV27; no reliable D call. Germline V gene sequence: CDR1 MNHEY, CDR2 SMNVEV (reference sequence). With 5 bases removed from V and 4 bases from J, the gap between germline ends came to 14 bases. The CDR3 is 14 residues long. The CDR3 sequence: CASSPGPGSTEAFF. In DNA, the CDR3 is TGTGCCAGCAGTCCCGGGCCCGGGAGCACTGAAGCTTTCTTT.

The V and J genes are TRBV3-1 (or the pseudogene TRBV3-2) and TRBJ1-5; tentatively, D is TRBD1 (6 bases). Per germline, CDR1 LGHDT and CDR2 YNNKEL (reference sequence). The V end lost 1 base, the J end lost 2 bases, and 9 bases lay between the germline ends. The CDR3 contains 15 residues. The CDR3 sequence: CASSQGAGGNQPQHF. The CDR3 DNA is TGTGCCAGCAGCCAAGGCGCAGGGGGCAATCAGCCCCAGCATTTT.

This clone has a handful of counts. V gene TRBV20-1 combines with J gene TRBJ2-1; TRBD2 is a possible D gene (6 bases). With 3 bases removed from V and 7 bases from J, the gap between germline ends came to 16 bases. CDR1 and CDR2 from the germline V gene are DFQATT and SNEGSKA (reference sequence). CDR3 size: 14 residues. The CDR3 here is CSASSGGETNEQFF. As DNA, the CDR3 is TGCAGTGCTAGTTCCGGGGGTGAAACGAATGAGCAGTTCTTC.

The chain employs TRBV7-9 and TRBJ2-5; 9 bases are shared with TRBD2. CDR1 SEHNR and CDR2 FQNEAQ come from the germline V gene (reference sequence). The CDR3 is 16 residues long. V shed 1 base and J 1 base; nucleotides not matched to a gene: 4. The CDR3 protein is CASSLVLAGLQETQYF. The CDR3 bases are TGTGCCAGCAGCTTAGTTCTAGCGGGACTCCAAGAGACCCAGTACTTC. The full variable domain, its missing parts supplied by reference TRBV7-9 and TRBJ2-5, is DTGVSQNPRHKITKRGQNVTFRCDPISEHNRLYWYRQTLGQGPEFLTYFQNEAQLEKSRLLSDRFSAERPKGSFSTLEIQRTEQGDSAMYLCASSLVLAGLQETQYFGPGTRLLVL.

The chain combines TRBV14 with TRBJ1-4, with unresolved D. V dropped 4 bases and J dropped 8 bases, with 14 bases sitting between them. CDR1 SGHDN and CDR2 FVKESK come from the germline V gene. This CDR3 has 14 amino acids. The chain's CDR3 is CASSLPGWREKLFF. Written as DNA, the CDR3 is TGTGCCAGCAGCCTCCCCGGATGGAGGGAAAAACTGTTTTTT. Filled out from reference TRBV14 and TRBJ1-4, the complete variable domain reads EAGVTQFPSHSVIEKGQTVTLRCDPISGHDNLYWYRRVMGKEIKFLLHFVKESKQDESGMPNNRFLAERTGGTYSTLKVQPAELEDSGVYFCASSLPGWREKLFFGSGTQLSVL.

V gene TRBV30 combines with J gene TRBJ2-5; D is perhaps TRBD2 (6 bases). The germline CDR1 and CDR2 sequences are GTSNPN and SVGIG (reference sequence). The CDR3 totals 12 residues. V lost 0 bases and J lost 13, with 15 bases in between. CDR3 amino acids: CAWSVGVGGPYF. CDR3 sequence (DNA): TGTGCCTGGAGTGTGGGAGTAGGAGGGCCGTACTTC.

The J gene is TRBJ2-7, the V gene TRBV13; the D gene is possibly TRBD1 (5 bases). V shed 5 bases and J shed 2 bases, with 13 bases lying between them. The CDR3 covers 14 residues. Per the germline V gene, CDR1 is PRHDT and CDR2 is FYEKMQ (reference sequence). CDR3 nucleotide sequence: TGTGCCAGCAGCGCGCTCGGCAGGGCCTACGAGCAGTACTTC. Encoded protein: CASSALGRAYEQYF.

CDR3 DNA sequence: TGTGCCAGCATGGTCGGAGCGGGCCTCTCTGGGGCCAACGTCCTGACTTTC. Translation gives CASMVGAGLSGANVLTF. The genes are TRBV5-4 and TRBJ2-6; a possible D gene is TRBD2 (6 bases). The CDR3 has 17 amino acids. CDR1 and CDR2 (germline): SGHNT, YYREEE (reference sequence). V shed 6 bases and J shed 0 bases, with 16 bases lying between them.

CDR3 DNA sequence: TGTGCCAGCAGTACGACAGGGTACGAGGGCTACACCTTC. Translating gives CASSTTGYEGYTF. The chain carries TRBV27 and TRBJ1-2, with 7 bases matching TRBD1. The CDR3 covers 13 residues. CDR1 and CDR2 (germline): MNHEY, SMNVEV (reference sequence). The V gene end was trimmed by 5 bases and the J gene end by 8 bases; junction bases not matched to a gene: 8.

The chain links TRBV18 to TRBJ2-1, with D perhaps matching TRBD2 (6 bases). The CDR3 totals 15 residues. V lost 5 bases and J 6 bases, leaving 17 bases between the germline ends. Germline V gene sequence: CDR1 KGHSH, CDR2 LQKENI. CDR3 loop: CASSKTSQGANEQFF. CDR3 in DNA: TGTGCCAGCTCAAAAACTAGCCAAGGAGCCAATGAGCAGTTCTTC. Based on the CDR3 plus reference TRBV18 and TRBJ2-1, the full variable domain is NAGVMQNPRHLVRRRGQEARLRCSPMKGHSHVYWYRQLPEEGLKFMVYLQKENIIDESGMPKERFSAEFPKEGPSILRIQQVVRGDSAAYFCASSKTSQGANEQFFGPGTRLTVL.